This T cell receptor (beta chain) was recorded in a study of post-analysis software for immune sequencing data. Study in general: Relapsing-remitting, secondary progressive and progressive-relapsing forms made up the multiple sclerosis disease courses.

Of note for this clonotype: The antigen is unknown.

V shed 5 bases and J 2 bases; nucleotides not matched to a gene: 8. From germline, CDR1 is SGHAT and CDR2 FQNNGV. This CDR3 is 16 amino acids long. Incorporated into the TCR beta cDNA libraries were unique molecular identifiers, which served to reduce PCR and sequencing biases. T cells numbering roughly 1 to 10 million yielded roughly 0.5 million cDNA molecules. One entry per CDR3 protein, called by TCRdb with MiXCR from the PCR reads. The sample shows about 400,000 distinct CDR3 sequences, roughly 36% of them seen only once. General study points: TRBV5-6, TRBV5-1 and TRBV20-1 belonged to a set of roughly 5 TRBV segments that were more frequent in patients than controls. Normalized Chao1 diversity in multiple sclerosis patients fell significantly below that of controls.

The sample consisted of blood. The receptor's source is a girl between 10 and 17 years old with multiple sclerosis. The chain joins TRBV11-2 to TRBJ1-2; 10 bases are a match to TRBD1. For the CDR3, the DNA is TGTGCCAGCAGCGTAGGGACAGGGGTTGGAAACTATGGCTACACCTTC. Amino acids: CASSVGTGVGNYGYTF.